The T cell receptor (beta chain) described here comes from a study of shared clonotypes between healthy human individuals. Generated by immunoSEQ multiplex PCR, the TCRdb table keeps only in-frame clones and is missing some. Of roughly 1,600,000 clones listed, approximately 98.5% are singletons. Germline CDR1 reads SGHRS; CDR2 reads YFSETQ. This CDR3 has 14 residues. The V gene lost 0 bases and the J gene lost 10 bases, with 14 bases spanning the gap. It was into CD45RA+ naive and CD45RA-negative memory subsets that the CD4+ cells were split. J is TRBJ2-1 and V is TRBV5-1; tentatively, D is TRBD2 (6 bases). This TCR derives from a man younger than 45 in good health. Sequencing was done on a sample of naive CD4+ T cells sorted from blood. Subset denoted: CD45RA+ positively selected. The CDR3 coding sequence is TGCGCCAGCAGCTTGGCCGGGACTTTTTACGAGCAGTTCTTC. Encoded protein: CASSLAGTFYEQFF.